The 5 T cell receptor beta chains below all came from one sample that was sequenced in a study of T cells in Graves' hyperthyroidism and ophthalmopathy. It was RNA transcripts that yielded the amplified TCR beta CDR3 regions. A first-round RT-PCR of the TCR CDR3 used the HTBI primer set. MiXCR, run by TCRdb on the multiplex PCR reads, gives a single entry per CDR3 protein. The data show around 700,000 distinct CDR3 sequences, under 20% seen once. The sample consisted of blood. Receptor source: a woman aged 45-59 years with Graves' hyperthyroidism that later progressed to Graves' ophthalmopathy.

This clonotype was counted between two and nine times. The V gene is TRBV12-3 or TRBV12-4, the J gene TRBJ2-3, with 10 bases fitting TRBD2. With V trimmed by 3 bases and J by 3 bases, 9 bases remained unmatched. The CDR3 runs to 17 residues. CDR3 residues: CASSFNLAGGFTDTQYF. In DNA, the CDR3 is TGTGCCAGCAGTTTTAATTTAGCGGGGGGATTTACAGATACGCAGTATTTT.

This clonotype was seen repeatedly, ten times or more. The gene calls are TRBV11-2 and TRBJ2-1; either TRBD1 or TRBD2 may fit D (5 bases each). Germline V gene lookup returns CDR1 SGHAT and CDR2 FQNNGV. V was cut by 0 bases and J by 6 bases, with 12 bases left in between. The CDR3 sequence is 15 residues long. The CDR3 region is CASSLETLGANEQFF. CDR3 DNA: TGTGCCAGCAGCTTAGAAACCCTCGGGGCCAATGAGCAGTTCTTC. Filled out from reference TRBV11-2 and TRBJ2-1, the complete variable domain reads EAGVAQSPRYKIIEKRQSVAFWCNPISGHATLYWYQQILGQGPKLLIQFQNNGVVDDSQLPKDRFSAERLKGVDSTLKIQPAKLEDSAVYLCASSLETLGANEQFFGPGTRLTVL.

The J gene is TRBJ2-4, the V gene TRBV20-1, with D perhaps given as TRBD1 or TRBD2 (5 bases each). The CDR3 covers 14 residues. The germline V gene encodes CDR1 DFQATT and CDR2 SNEGSKA (reference sequence). V was trimmed by 0 bases and J by 6 bases, leaving 12 bases between them. The CDR3 bases are TGCAGTGCTAGAGATTCGGGGACCCTAAACATTCAGTACTTC. Translating it yields CSARDSGTLNIQYF.

The CDR3 reads CASSSEGEGYTF. For the CDR3, the DNA is TGTGCCAGCAGCTCAGAGGGCGAGGGCTACACCTTC. This rearrangement joins TRBV11-2 to TRBJ1-2; unclear D gene. Germline assignment: CDR1 SGHAT and CDR2 FQNNGV. The CDR3 contains 12 residues. V lost 4 bases, J lost 8 bases, and 11 bases lay in between.

This clonotype has just a few counts. The rearrangement joins TRBV6-2 or TRBV6-3 to TRBJ2-5; possible D gene TRBD2, 5 bases. Trimming cost V 6 bases and J 6 bases, with 32 bases left between them. This CDR3 region has 19 residues. From germline, CDR1 is MNHEY and CDR2 SVGEGT. The CDR3 loop is CASRPIFLASKLGMKTQYF. The CDR3 DNA follows: TGTGCCAGCAGGCCGATTTTTCTAGCCTCTAAACTTGGTATGAAGACCCAGTACTTC.